This T cell receptor (beta chain) originates from a study of lymphopenia after photon versus proton radiotherapy. Trimming left V 4 bases short and J 1 base short, with 1 base between. From germline, CDR1 is MNHNY and CDR2 SVGAGI (reference sequence). The CDR3 extends over 11 amino acids. TCRdb's table, derived via immunoSEQ multiplex PCR, lists solely in-frame clones and lacks some. This table has tens of thousands of clones, 90% appearing once. The source of this sequence is a woman between 50 and 59 years old with cholangiocarcinoma. The chain recombines TRBV6-6 with TRBJ2-5; D call uncertain. Material: peripheral blood, obtained from a patient treated with photon-based radiotherapy. Here the CDR3 DNA reads TGTGCCAGCAGTTCCCAAGAGACCCAGTACTTC. Translated: CASSSQETQYF.